The T cell receptor beta chain under discussion was sequenced for a study of T-cell reconstitution after alpha-beta-depleted transplantation in children (dated by TCRdb to the mid-2010s). Concerning the study at large: T-cell immune reconstitution after TCRalphabeta/CD19-depleted allogeneic hematopoietic cell transplantation in children was quantitatively tracked in the study by means of TCR repertoire profiling.

V gives up 5 bases and J gives up 5 bases, and the segment between their germline ends measures 16 bases. There are 15 amino acids in the CDR3, from cysteine to phenylalanine inclusive. The entry retains the CDR3 DNA only, 45 bases that are in frame from base 1. The CDR1 and CDR2 encoded by the germline V gene (reference sequence) are SEHNR and FQNEAQ. The library was generated by PCR. These reads were obtained on an Illumina HiSeq 2500. Molecular barcoding was employed in the preparation of TCR libraries, with unique molecular identifiers being used to normalize TCRbeta repertoire quantification. The raw public reads went through TCRdb reprocessing: fastp at Q25, MiXCR clone calling, in-frame beta chains kept. Records with the same CDR3 protein are collapsed into one entry carrying the most frequent genes and DNA. For this sample there are hundreds of thousands of distinct CDR3 sequences; 15% to 20% appear just once. The ten biggest clones cover about 41% of the sample.

Turning to this clonotype: Its antigen is currently not known. Base-call qualities are not available, and no considerably larger clone is one nucleotide away.

The label giving this sample's treatment or condition can be read as: allogeneic hematopoietic cell transplantation with graft depleted of TCRalphabeta T cells and CD19 B cells. TCRalphabeta/CD19-depleted allogeneic hematopoietic cell grafts were given to the transplant recipients, all of whom were children. General study outcomes and caveats: Over subsequent months, a decline in hyperexpanded clone frequencies was noted, and after one year, T-cell counts and TCRbeta diversity were mostly ascribed to newly produced T cells. About two months after transplant, the apparently early recovery of alphabetaT-cell counts reportedly depended on just several hundred clones that had expanded rapidly and came from non-depleted graft cells. In some patients, the high TCRbeta diversity seen at day 60 was put down to recipient T cells and intrathymic progenitors that had survived conditioning.

The sequence was collected from a male patient aged 2 to 10 who had a stem cell transplant for acute lymphoblastic leukemia, so the T cells may come from the graft donor. The rearrangement combines TRBV7-9 with TRBJ2-1; a tentative D match to TRBD1 spans 6 bases. Sample: PBMCs, mostly from graft donor cells, taken 360 days after TCRalphabeta/CD19-depleted stem cell transplant. CDR3 region: CASSPGIRTDNEQFF. The bases read TGTGCCAGCAGCCCCGGAATTCGGACAGACAATGAGCAGTTCTTC.